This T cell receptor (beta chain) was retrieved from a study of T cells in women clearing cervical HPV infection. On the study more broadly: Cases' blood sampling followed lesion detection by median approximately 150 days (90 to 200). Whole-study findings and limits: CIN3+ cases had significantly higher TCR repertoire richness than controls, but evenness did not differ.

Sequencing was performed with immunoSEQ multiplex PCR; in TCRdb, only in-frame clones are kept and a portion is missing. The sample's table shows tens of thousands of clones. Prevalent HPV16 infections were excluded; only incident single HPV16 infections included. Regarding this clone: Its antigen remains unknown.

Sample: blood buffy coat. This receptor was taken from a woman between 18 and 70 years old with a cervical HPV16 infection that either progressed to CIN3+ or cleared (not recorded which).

CDR3 DNA, as far as it was read: TGTGCCAGCAGTGAACCCATCGCACGGGGCAATGAG. This translates into CASSEPIARGNE. The entire CDR3 protein reads CASSEPIARGNEQFF. This chain uses TRBV6-1 with TRBJ2-1, with D possibly being TRBD2 (5 bases). The read ends 3 residues early relative to the CDR3; the germline J gene fills the gap. Germline V gene data show CDR1 as MNHNS and CDR2 as SASEGT. This CDR3 spans 15 amino acids. V lost 2 bases, J lost 6 bases, and 14 bases lay in between.